Listed below are T cell receptor beta chains from one sample, sequenced in a study of blood T cell repertoires in COVID-19. The repertoire was sequenced with immunoSEQ multiplex PCR; TCRdb's copy has only in-frame clones and lacks some. The sample holds roughly 41,000 clones, around 90% seen once. What was sequenced was peripheral blood. The receptors come from a human donor in a cohort sampled during active COVID-19. Each CDR3 is given with its conserved first and last residue. Some rows have no size entry. The others give once, few or many, or a class for an expanded clone.

clone size: few
J gene: TRBJ1-5
V gene: TRBV19
CDR3 protein: CASSMGQLNQPQHF

clone size: .
J gene: TRBJ2-1
V gene: TRBV4-1
CDR3 protein: CASSQDRERYNEQFF

clone size: .
J gene: TRBJ1-2
V gene: TRBV30
CDR3 protein: CAWSDRGFRYGYTF

clone size: .
J gene: TRBJ2-1
V gene: TRBV27
CDR3 protein: CASIASTGYNEQFF

clone size: .
J gene: TRBJ1-1
V gene: TRBV12-3/TRBV12-4
CDR3 protein: CASTTYPNTEAFF

clone size: .
J gene: TRBJ1-2
V gene: TRBV29-1
CDR3 protein: CSVESRGLRGYTF

clone size: .
J gene: TRBJ2-5
V gene: TRBV7-9
CDR3 protein: CASPNGTTSGETQYF

clone size: .
J gene: TRBJ2-1
V gene: TRBV5-1
CDR3 protein: CASRLGLGFVEQFF

clone size: .
J gene: TRBJ2-7
V gene: TRBV7-3
CDR3 protein: CASSPTGEEEQYF

clone size: .
J gene: TRBJ1-6
V gene: TRBV27
CDR3 protein: CASSSYTRGLSSYNSPLHF

clone size: .
J gene: TRBJ1-1
V gene: TRBV28
CDR3 protein: CASAPGQTLMNTEAFF

clone size: .
J gene: TRBJ2-2
V gene: TRBV5-6
CDR3 protein: CASRGTSGNTGELFF

clone size: .
J gene: TRBJ1-1
V gene: TRBV2
CDR3 protein: CASSTGPGTEAFF

clone size: .
J gene: TRBJ1-1
V gene: TRBV18
CDR3 protein: CASSTTGPGENTEAFF

clone size: .
J gene: TRBJ2-1
V gene: TRBV7-9
CDR3 protein: CASSLGVGGRIGDEQFF

clone size: .
J gene: TRBJ2-3
V gene: TRBV27
CDR3 protein: CASSSPDYLEGGDTQYF

clone size: .
J gene: TRBJ1-6
V gene: TRBV3-1/TRBV3-2
CDR3 protein: CASSQGARRGNSPLHF

clone size: .
J gene: TRBJ2-5
V gene: TRBV19
CDR3 protein: CASSRAGGSWKETQYF

clone size: .
J gene: TRBJ1-2
V gene: TRBV19
CDR3 protein: CASSIWGRDYGYTF

clone size: .
J gene: TRBJ1-1
V gene: TRBV5-1
CDR3 protein: CASSLGGTMNTEAFF

clone size: .
J gene: TRBJ2-1
V gene: TRBV9
CDR3 protein: CASALAGGPGEQFF

clone size: .
J gene: TRBJ1-3
V gene: TRBV7-9
CDR3 protein: CASRTSVGSGNTIYF